This T cell receptor beta chain came from a study of regulatory T cells in long-lasting Graves disease. To make TCR beta libraries, researchers used iRepertoire HTBI primers and Arm-PCR of CDR3 regions. Per the original methods: The identification of 60 or so TRBV and roughly 14 TRBJ segments was made across samples. TCRdb re-analysed the multiplex PCR reads in MiXCR, keeping a single row per CDR3 protein. TCRdb, rather than the study authors, made the V and J calls. The sample shows 550,000 to 600,000 distinct CDR3 sequences, about 16% of them seen only once. Time point in this sample: newly diagnosed GD, antithyroid drugs for less than 3 months. PBMC-derived RNA was used for the TCR library. The CDR3 covers 13 residues. Germline values: CDR1 MNHEY, CDR2 SMNVEV (reference sequence). Trimming took 2 bases from V and 14 from J; bases not matched to a gene: 10. This clonotype was picked up a small number of times.

This sample also belongs to another study, concerning T cells in Graves' hyperthyroidism and ophthalmopathy. That source notes: Diagnoses were established using clinical symptoms, serum thyroxine and TRAb, thyroid ultrasound and orbital computed tomography.

V gene TRBV27 combines with J gene TRBJ2-5; 8 positions agree with TRBD1. This TCR was sampled from a young man with Graves disease. The starting material was peripheral blood mononuclear cells (PBMCs), obtained at new diagnosis, from a patient treated with antithyroid drugs. CDR3 region: CASSLRSSGQEYF. CDR3 in DNA: TGTGCCAGCAGTTTAAGGTCCTCGGGACAGGAATACTTC.